This T cell receptor (beta chain) was recorded in a study of CD8+CD57+ T cells in acquired aplastic anemia. Study background: DNA recovered from sorted CD4+ and CD8+ cells had a mean of about 3 ug. Regarding the study as a whole: Between patients and controls, CD8+ Simpson's diversity did not vary significantly. Sharing between patients and controls was observed for around 30 CD8+ CDR3 sequences.

This clonotype was found many times. What it binds is unknown. This CDR3 is 16 amino acids long. Germline V gene data show CDR1 as MRHNA and CDR2 as SNTAGT. V dropped 0 bases and J dropped 2 bases, with 11 bases sitting between them. Template material for TCR beta VDJ and CDR3 profiling consisted of genomic DNA. From the reads, TCRdb called clonotypes with MiXCR, one entry per CDR3 protein. The sample yields 250,000 to 350,000 distinct CDR3 sequences, roughly 50% seen once. The sample was sorted CD4+, CD8+, or CD8+CD57+ T cells (not recorded which) from PBMCs. The J gene is TRBJ2-1, the V gene TRBV6-4; TRBD1 might be the D (7 bases). The sequence was obtained from a human donor with severe aplastic anemia or a healthy control (not recorded which). CDR3: CASSDSTRGAYNEQFF. As DNA, the CDR3 is TGTGCCAGCAGTGACTCGACCAGGGGGGCCTACAATGAGCAGTTCTTC.